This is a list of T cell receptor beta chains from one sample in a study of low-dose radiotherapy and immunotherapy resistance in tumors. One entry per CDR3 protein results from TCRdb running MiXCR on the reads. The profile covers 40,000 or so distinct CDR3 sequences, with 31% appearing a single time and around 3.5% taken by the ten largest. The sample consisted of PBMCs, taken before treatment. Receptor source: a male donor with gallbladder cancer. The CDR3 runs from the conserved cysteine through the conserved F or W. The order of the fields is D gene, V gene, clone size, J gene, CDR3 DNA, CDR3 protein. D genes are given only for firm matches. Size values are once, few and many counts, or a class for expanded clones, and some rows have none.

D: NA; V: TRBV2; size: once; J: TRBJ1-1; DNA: TGTGCCAGCAGCGGGGACTACACTGAAGCTTTCTTT; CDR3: CASSGDYTEAFF
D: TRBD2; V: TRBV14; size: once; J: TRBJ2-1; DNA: TGTGCCAGCAGCCAAGTATGGAGCGGGGGGACCACCCGTCCATACAATGAGCAGTTCTTC; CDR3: CASSQVWSGGTTRPYNEQFF
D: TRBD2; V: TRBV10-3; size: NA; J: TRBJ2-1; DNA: TGTGCCATCGGGCCAGCGGGAGGAAATGAGCAGTTCTTC; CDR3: CAIGPAGGNEQFF
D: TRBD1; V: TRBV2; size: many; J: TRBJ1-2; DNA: TGTGCCAGCAGGGACCGGGACAGCTTGAACTATGGCTACACCTTC; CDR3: CASRDRDSLNYGYTF
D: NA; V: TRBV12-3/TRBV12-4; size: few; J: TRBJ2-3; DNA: TGTGCCAGCAGTTTACAATCCGGCTTACTAACAGATACGCAGTATTTT; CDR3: CASSLQSGLLTDTQYF
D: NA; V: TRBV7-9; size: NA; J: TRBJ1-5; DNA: TGTGCCAGCAGCGAGGACGGGAATCAGCCCCAGCATTTT; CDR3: CASSEDGNQPQHF
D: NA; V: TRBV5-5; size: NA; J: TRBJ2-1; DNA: TGTGCCAGCAGCTTGGGCCCTGCGGTTCAGCAGTTCTTC; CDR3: CASSLGPAVQQFF
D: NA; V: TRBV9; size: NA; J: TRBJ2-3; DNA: TGTGCCAGCAGCGTTACCAGAGATACGCAGTATTTT; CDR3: CASSVTRDTQYF
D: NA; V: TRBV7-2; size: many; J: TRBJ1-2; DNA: TGTGCCAGCAGCTCAAAATCACAGGGTGCCTATGGCTACACCTTC; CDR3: CASSSKSQGAYGYTF
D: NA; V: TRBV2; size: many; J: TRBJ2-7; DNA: TGTGCCAGCAGTGAAGTAGAACGTCCAACCTACGAGCAGTACTTC; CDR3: CASSEVERPTYEQYF
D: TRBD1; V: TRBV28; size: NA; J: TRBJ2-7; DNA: TGTGCCAGCAGTTTAGGGTATGGGGACAGGGCCTACGAGCAGTACTTC; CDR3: CASSLGYGDRAYEQYF
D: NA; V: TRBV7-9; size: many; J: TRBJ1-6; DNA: TGTGCCAGCAGCTACAGGGACATGACTAATTCACCCCTCCACTTT; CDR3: CASSYRDMTNSPLHF
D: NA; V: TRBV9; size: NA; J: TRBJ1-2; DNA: TGTGCCAGCAGAGGTGGGACAACCTATGGCTACACCTTC; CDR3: CASRGGTTYGYTF
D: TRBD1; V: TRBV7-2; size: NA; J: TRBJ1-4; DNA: TGTGCCAGCAGCGTAGGGGACAGGAGTAATGAAAAACTGTTTTTT; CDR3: CASSVGDRSNEKLFF
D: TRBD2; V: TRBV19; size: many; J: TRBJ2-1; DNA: TGTGCCAGCGGACGACTAGCGGGGTACAATGAGCAGTTCTTC; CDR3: CASGRLAGYNEQFF
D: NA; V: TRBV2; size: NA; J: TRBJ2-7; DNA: TGTGCCCGAGGGGCTCCCTACGAGCAGTACTTC; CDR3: CARGAPYEQYF
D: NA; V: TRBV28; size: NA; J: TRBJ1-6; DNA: TGTGCCAGCCTGGGAACCTATAATTCACCCCTCCACTTT; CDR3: CASLGTYNSPLHF
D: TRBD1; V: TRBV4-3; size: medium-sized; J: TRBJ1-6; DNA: TGCGCCAGCAGCCAAGCGGGACAGGGGAATTCACCCCTCCACTTT; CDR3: CASSQAGQGNSPLHF
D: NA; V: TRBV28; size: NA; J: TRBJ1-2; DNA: TGTGCCAGCAGTTCGGGAGGGGCCGATCCCACCTATGGCTACACCTTC; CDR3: CASSSGGADPTYGYTF
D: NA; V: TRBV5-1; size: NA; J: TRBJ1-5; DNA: TGCGCCAGCAGCTTGGCGCGGGTGTGCCAGCCCCAGCATTTT; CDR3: CASSLARVCQPQHF
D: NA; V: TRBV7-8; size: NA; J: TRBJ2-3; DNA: TGTGCCAGCAGCGGAGGGGGGGGGGCCTGGTCAGATACGCAGTATTTT; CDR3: CASSGGGGAWSDTQYF
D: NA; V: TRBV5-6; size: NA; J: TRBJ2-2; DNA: TGTGCCAGCAGCTGGTCTGGGGGCGGGGACACCGGGGAGCTGTTTTTT; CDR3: CASSWSGGGDTGELFF
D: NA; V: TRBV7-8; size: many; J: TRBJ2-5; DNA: TGTGCCAGCAGCTCGCCGTCTGATTTACAAGAGACCCAGTACTTC; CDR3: CASSSPSDLQETQYF
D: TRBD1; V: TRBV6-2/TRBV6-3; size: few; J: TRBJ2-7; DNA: TGTGCCAGCAGTTACGGCAGGGACAGACCCTACGAGCAGTACTTC; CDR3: CASSYGRDRPYEQYF
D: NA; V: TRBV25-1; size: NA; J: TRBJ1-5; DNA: TGTGCCAGCAGTGGCGACGGGGGATCGCCCCAGCATTTT; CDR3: CASSGDGGSPQHF
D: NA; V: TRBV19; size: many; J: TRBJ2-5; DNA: TGTGCCAGCCTAGACCGCAGTGGTGAGACCCAGTACTTC; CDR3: CASLDRSGETQYF
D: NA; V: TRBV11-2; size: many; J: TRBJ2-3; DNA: TGTGCCAGCAGCCCCGCTTCCGGTCAGGTGGGCACAGATACGCAGTATTTT; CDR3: CASSPASGQVGTDTQYF